This T cell receptor beta chain was captured in a study of cytomegalovirus exposure and HLA in healthy donors. Notes on the study in general: TCR clusters originating in the first cohort tended to co-occur in the 120 validation repertoires, according to a later analysis. 150 or so TCR beta chains were listed as cytomegalovirus-associated.

Only in-frame clones appear in the TCRdb table, and some are missing; sequencing was by immunoSEQ multiplex PCR. Of about 160,000 clones listed, roughly 95% are singletons. This clone occurred once. The antigen is unknown. The CDR3 has 16 amino acids. This chain connects TRBV12-1 to TRBJ1-1; TRBD1 is the table's D call, not checked against the DNA. TRBV12-1 is labeled a pseudogene. This TCR came from a woman in her late teens or twenties in good health and CMV-seronegative. Input material: PBMCs. This chain's CDR3 is CASRVPGQGANTEAFF. CDR3 in DNA: TGTGCCAGCAGAGTCCCGGGACAGGGCGCTAACACTGAAGCTTTCTTT.